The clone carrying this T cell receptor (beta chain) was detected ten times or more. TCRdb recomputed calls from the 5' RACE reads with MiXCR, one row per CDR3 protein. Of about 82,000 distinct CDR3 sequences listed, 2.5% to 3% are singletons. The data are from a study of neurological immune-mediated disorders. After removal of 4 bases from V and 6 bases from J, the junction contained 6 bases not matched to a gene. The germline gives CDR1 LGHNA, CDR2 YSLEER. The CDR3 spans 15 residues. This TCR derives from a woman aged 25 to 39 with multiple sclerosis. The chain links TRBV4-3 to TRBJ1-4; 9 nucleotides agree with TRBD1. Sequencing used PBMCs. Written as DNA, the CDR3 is TGCGCCAGCAGCCGAACACAGGGGGCTTATGAAAAACTGTTTTTT. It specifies CASSRTQGAYEKLFF.